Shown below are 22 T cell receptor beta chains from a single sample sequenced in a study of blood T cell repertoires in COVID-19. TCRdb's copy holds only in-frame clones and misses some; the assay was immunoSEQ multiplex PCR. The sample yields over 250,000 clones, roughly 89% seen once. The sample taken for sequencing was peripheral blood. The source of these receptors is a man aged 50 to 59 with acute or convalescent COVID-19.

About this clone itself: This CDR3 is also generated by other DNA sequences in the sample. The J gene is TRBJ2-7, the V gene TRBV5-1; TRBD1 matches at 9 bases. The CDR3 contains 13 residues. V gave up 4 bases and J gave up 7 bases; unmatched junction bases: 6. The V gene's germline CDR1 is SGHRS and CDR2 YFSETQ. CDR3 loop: CASSPQGAREQYF. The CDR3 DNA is TGCGCCAGCAGCCCACAGGGGGCTAGGGAGCAGTACTTC.

As DNA, the CDR3 is TGTGCCAGCAGCCCCCGGGACAGAGACCTATATGGCTACACCTTC. The encoded protein is CASSPRDRDLYGYTF. The chain recombines TRBV5-5 with TRBJ1-2, with 7 bases fitting TRBD1. The V gene end was trimmed by 4 bases and the J gene end by 5 bases; junction bases not matched to a gene: 11. Germline-derived CDR1 and CDR2 are SGHKS and YYEKEE (reference sequence). This CDR3 is built from 15 residues.

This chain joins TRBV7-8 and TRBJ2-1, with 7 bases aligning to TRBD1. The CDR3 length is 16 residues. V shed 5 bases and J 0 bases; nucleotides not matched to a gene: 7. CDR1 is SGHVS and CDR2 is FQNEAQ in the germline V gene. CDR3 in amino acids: CASSIGGPSSYNEQFF. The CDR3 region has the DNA TGTGCCAGCAGCATAGGGGGCCCCAGCTCCTACAATGAGCAGTTCTTC.

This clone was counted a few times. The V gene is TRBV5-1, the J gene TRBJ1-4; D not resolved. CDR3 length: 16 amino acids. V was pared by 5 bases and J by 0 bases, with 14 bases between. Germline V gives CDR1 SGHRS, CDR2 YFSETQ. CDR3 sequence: CASRGQARSTNEKLFF. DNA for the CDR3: TGCGCCAGCAGAGGCCAGGCGCGATCAACTAATGAAAAACTGTTTTTT.

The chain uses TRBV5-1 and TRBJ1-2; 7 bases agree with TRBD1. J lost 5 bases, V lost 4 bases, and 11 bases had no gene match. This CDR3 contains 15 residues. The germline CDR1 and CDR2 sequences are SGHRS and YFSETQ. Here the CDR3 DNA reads TGCGCCAGCAGCCACGAGGACAGGCAGGGGTATGGCTACACCTTC. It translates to CASSHEDRQGYGYTF. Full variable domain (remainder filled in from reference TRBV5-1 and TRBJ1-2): KAGVTQTPRYLIKTRGQQVTLSCSPISGHRSVSWYQQTPGQGLQFLFEYFSETQRNKGNFPGRFSGRQFSNSRSEMNVSTLELGDSALYLCASSHEDRQGYGYTFGSGTRLTVV.

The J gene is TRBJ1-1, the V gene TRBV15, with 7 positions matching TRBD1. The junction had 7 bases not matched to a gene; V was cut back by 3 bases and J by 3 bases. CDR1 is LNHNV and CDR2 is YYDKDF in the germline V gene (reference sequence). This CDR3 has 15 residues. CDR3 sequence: CATSSKTQGDTEAFF. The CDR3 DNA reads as TGTGCCACCAGCAGTAAGACCCAGGGGGACACTGAAGCTTTCTTT.

CDR3 loop: CASSPQGPGNTIYF. For the CDR3, the DNA is TGTGCCAGCAGTCCCCAGGGCCCTGGAAACACCATATATTTT. The V call is TRBV6-6, the J call TRBJ1-3; a possible D gene is TRBD1 (5 bases). V shed 5 bases and J shed 2 bases, with 10 bases lying between them. The CDR3 runs to 14 residues. In germline, CDR1 is MNHNY, CDR2 SVGAGI (reference sequence).

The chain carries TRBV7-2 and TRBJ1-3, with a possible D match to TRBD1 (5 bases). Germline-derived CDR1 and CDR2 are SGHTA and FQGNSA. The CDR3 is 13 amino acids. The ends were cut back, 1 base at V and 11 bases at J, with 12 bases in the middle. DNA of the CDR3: TGTGCCAGCAGCTTAGTCCGTCAGGGTCCCATATATTTT. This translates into CASSLVRQGPIYF.

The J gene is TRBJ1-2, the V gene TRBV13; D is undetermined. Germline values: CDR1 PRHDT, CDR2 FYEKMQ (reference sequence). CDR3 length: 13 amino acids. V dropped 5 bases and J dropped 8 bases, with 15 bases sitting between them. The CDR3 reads CASSLDLTGGYTF. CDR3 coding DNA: TGTGCCAGCAGCCTAGACCTAACCGGGGGCTACACCTTC. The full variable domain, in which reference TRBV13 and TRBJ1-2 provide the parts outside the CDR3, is AAGVIQSPRHLIKEKRETATLKCYPIPRHDTVYWYQQGPGQDPQFLISFYEKMQSDKGSIPDRFSAQQFSDYHSELNMSSLELGDSALYFCASSLDLTGGYTFGSGTRLTVV.

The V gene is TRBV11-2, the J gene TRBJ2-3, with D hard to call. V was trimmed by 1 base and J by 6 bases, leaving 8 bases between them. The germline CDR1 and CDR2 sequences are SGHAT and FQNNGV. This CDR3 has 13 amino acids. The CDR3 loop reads CASSLGSSDTQYF. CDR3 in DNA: TGTGCCAGCAGCTTAGGTAGCTCGGATACGCAGTATTTT.

CDR3: CASSYIAPGLTYEQYF. The CDR3 region has the DNA TGTGCCAGCAGTTACATCGCACCAGGGTTAACCTACGAGCAGTACTTC. This chain links TRBV6-5 with TRBJ2-7, with D perhaps TRBD1 (5 bases). Trimming took off 2 bases at V and 2 bases at J, with 16 bases between the two ends. The CDR3 is 16 amino acids. Germline assignment: CDR1 MNHEY and CDR2 SVGAGI.

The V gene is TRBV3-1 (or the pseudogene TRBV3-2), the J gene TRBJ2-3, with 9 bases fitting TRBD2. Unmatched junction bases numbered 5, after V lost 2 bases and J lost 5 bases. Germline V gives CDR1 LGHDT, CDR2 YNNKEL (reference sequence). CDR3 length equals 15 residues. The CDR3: CASSQIAGAVDTQYF. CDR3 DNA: TGTGCCAGCAGCCAAATAGCGGGAGCGGTAGATACGCAGTATTTT.

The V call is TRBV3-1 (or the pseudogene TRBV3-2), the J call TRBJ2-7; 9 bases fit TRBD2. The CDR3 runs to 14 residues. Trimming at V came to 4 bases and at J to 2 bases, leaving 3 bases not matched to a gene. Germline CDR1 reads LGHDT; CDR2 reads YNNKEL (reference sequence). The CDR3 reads CASSLAGATYEQYF. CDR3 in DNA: TGTGCCAGCAGCCTAGCGGGGGCCACCTACGAGCAGTACTTC.

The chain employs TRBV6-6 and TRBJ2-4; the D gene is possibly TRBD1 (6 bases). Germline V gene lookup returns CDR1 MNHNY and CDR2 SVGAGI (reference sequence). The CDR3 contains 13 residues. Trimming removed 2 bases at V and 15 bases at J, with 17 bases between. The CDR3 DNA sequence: TGTGCCAGCAGTTACATTGATACAGGGTGGGGGTACTTC. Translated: CASSYIDTGWGYF.

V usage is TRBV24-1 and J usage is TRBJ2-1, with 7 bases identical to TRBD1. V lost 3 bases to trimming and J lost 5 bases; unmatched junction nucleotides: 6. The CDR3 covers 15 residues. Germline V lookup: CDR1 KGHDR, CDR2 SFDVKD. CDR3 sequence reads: CATSDPGTVDNEQFF. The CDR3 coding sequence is TGTGCCACCAGTGATCCCGGGACAGTAGACAATGAGCAGTTCTTC.

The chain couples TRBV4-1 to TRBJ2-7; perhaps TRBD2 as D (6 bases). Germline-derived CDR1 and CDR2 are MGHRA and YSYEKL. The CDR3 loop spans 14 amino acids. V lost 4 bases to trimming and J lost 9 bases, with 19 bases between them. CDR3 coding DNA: TGCGCCAGCAGCCCCCCAGGAGGGCCCGCGGGGCAGTACTTC. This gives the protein CASSPPGGPAGQYF.

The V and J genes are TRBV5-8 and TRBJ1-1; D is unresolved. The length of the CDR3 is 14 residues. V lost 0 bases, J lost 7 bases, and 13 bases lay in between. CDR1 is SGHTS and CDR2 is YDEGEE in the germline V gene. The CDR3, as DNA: TGTGCCAGCAGCTTGGGATCGTCTTGGAGTGAAGCTTTCTTT. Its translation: CASSLGSSWSEAFF.

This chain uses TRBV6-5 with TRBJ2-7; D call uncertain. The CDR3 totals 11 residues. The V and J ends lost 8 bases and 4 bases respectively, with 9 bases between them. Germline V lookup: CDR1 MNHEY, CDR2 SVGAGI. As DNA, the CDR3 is TGTGCCAGCGGCGGCCAATACGAGCAGTACTTC. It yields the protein CASGGQYEQYF.

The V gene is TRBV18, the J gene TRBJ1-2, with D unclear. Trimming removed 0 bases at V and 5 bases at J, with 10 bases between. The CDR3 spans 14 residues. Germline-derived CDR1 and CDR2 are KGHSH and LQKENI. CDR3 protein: CASSPPVLGYGYTF. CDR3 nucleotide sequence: TGTGCCAGCTCACCACCAGTACTCGGGTATGGCTACACCTTC.

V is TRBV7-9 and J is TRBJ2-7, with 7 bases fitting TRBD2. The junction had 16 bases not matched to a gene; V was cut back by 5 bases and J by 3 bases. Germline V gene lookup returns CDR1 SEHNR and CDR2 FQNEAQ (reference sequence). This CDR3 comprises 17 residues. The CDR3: CASSPGVEASGVYEQYF. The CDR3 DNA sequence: TGTGCCAGCAGCCCCGGTGTAGAAGCTAGCGGAGTCTACGAGCAGTACTTC. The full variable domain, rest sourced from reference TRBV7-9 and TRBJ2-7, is DTGVSQNPRHKITKRGQNVTFRCDPISEHNRLYWYRQTLGQGPEFLTYFQNEAQLEKSRLLSDRFSAERPKGSFSTLEIQRTEQGDSAMYLCASSPGVEASGVYEQYFGPGTRLTVT.

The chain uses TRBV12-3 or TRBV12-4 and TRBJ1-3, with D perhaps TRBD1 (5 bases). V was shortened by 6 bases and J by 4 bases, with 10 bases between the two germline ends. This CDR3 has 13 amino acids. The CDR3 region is CASSQGQGNTIYF. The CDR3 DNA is TGTGCCAGCAGCCAGGGCCAGGGAAACACCATATATTTT.

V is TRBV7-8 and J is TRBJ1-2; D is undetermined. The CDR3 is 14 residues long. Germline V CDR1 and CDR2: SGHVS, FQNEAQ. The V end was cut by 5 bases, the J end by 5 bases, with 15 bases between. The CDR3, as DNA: TGTGCCAGCAGCCAAACGTATGGGAGGTATGGCTACACCTTC. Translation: CASSQTYGRYGYTF.